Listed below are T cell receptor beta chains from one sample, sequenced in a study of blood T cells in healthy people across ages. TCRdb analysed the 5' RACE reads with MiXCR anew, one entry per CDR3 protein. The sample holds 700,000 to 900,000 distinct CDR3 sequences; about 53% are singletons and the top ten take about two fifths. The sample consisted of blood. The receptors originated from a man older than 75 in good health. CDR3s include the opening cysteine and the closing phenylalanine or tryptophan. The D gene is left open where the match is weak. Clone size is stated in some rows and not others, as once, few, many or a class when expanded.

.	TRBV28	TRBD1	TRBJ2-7	TGTGCCAGCAGCCTACAGGGGGTATTGGGCGAGCAGTACTTC	CASSLQGVLGEQYF
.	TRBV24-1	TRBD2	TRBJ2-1	TGTGCCACCAGTGATATGACTAGCGGGAGACGCGCCACGCAGTTCTTC	CATSDMTSGRRATQFF
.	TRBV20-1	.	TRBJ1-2	TGCAGTGCTAGCCGGCCCAGGGATGGCTACACCTTC	CSASRPRDGYTF
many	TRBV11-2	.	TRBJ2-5	TGTGCCAGCAGCTCGGGAGAGAAAGAAGGGACCCAGTACTTC	CASSSGEKEGTQYF
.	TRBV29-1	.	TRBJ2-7	TGCAGCGTTCTTCCCGGGAATGAGCAGTACTTC	CSVLPGNEQYF
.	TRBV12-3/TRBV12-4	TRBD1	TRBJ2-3	TGTGCCAGCAGTCTAGCGTACCGGGACAGGGACAGATATGCGTATTTT	CASSLAYRDRDRYAYF
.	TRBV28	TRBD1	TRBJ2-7	TGTGCCAGCAGTTTATCGATGGGGACAGATTCCTACGAGCAGTACTTC	CASSLSMGTDSYEQYF
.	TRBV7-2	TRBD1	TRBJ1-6	TGTGCCAGCGGGGACAGTGTAAATTCACCCCTCCACTTT	CASGDSVNSPLHF
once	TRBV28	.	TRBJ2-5	TGTGCCAGCCCCGGTCTTGAAAGGGCCCAAGAGACCCAGTACTTC	CASPGLERAQETQYF
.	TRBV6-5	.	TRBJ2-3	TGTGCCAGCAGCTACTCCGGATTGGGGACGCAGTATTTT	CASSYSGLGTQYF
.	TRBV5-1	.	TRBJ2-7	TGCGCCAGCAGCTTGGAGGGACGGATTCCCGCCTACGAGCAGTACTTC	CASSLEGRIPAYEQYF
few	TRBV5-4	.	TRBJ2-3	TGTGCCAGCAGCCCCCGCGGGGCGCTATTAGATACGCAGTATTTT	CASSPRGALLDTQYF
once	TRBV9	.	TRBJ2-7	TGTGCCAGCGCCTCTAGCGACTCCTACGAGCAGTACTTC	CASASSDSYEQYF
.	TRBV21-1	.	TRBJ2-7	TGTGCCAGCAGCACGGGGGGCCCTTACTACGAGCAGTACTTC	CASSTGGPYYEQYF
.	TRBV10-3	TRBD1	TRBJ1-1	TGTGCCATCAGTGACCCGGGACAGGGAAGCACTGAAGCTTTCTTT	CAISDPGQGSTEAFF
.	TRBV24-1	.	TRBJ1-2	TGTGCCACCAGTGACAACAGGGCTGGCTACACCTTC	CATSDNRAGYTF
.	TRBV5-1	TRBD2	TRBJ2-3	TGCGCCAGCAGCCCCGGGACTAGCGGGAGGGCCAGATACGCGTATTTT	CASSPGTSGRARYAYF
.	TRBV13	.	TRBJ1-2	TGTGCCAGCAGCCCCCGGGGAGGTGGCTACACCTTC	CASSPRGGGYTF
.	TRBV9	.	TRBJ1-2	TGTGCCAGCAGCGTAAGATCCGGGGGGTCTGGCTACACCTTC	CASSVRSGGSGYTF
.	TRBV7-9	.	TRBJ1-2	TGTGCCAGCAGCTTCAGGGCTGCTGGCTACACCTTC	CASSFRAAGYTF
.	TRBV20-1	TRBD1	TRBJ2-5	TGCAGTGCTGCCCCGACAGGGGGGGGAGAGCAGTACTTC	CSAAPTGGGEQYF
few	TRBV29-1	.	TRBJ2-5	TGCAGCGTAGGGAGAGGTGCAGAGACCCAGTACTTC	CSVGRGAETQYF
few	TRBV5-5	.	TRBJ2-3	TGTGCCAGCAGCTTGGCCGGGACGGGCGCGTATTTT	CASSLAGTGAYF
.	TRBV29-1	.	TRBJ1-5	TGCAGCGTTGGCCCAAACCCCGACGGTGATAGCAATCAGCCCCAGCATTTT	CSVGPNPDGDSNQPQHF
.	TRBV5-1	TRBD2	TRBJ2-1	TGCGCCAGCAGCTCCGGACGAGCCGGGGGGAACAATGAGCAGTTCTTC	CASSSGRAGGNNEQFF
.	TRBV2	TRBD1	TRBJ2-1	TGTGCCAGCAGGAGGGGGCGGAGCTCCTACAATGAGCAGTTCTTC	CASRRGRSSYNEQFF
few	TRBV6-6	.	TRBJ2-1	TGTGCCAGCAGTACCGAGGGAGGATCGCAGTTCTTC	CASSTEGGSQFF
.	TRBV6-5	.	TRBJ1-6	TGTGCCAGCAGGGGGCTTGCCCACACTCTCCACTTT	CASRGLAHTLHF
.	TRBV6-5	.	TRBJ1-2	TGTGCCAGCAGTTACTTTCCTGGGGCAGGGACGGGTAACTATGGCTACACCTTC	CASSYFPGAGTGNYGYTF
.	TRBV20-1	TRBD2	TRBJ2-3	TGCAGTGCTAGGGGGACTAGTAGAGATACGCAGTATTTT	CSARGTSRDTQYF
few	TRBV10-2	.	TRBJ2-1	TGCGCCAGCAGTGAGGCATTCTTGAATGAGCAGTTCTTC	CASSEAFLNEQFF
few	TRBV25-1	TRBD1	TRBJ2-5	TGTGCCAGCAGTGAATATTGGACAGGGGGGCGAGAGACCCAGTACTTC	CASSEYWTGGRETQYF
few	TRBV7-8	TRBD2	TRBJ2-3	TGTGCCAGCAGCTTCGGGATAGCGGGAGGGCCGAAGCACAGATACGCGTATTTT	CASSFGIAGGPKHRYAYF
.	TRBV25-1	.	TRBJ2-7	TGTGCCAGCAAACCGCACAGTTCCTACGAGCAGTACTTC	CASKPHSSYEQYF
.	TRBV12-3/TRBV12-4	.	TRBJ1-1	TGTGCCAGCAGTGTTCAGGGGACTGAAGCTTTCTTT	CASSVQGTEAFF
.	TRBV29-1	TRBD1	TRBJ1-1	TGCAGCGGCGGACAGGGGGGGACTGAAGCTTTCTTT	CSGGQGGTEAFF
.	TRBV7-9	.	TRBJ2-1	TGTGCCAGCAGTCGTAAAAGTTACAATGAGCAGTTCTTC	CASSRKSYNEQFF
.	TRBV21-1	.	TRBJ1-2	TGTGCCAGCAGCTATGAAGGGGAGATGGATGGCTACACCTTC	CASSYEGEMDGYTF
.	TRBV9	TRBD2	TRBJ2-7	TGTGCCAGCAGCGTAAGGACTAGCGGGAGGGACGAGCAGTACTTC	CASSVRTSGRDEQYF
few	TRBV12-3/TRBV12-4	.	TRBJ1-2	TGTGCCAGCAGGGGGCAGGGATCTAACTATGGCTACACCTTC	CASRGQGSNYGYTF
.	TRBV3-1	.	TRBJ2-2	TGTGCCAGCAGCCAAAGAGGGGCGAACACCGGGGAGCTGTTTTTT	CASSQRGANTGELFF
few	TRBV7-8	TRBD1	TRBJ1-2	TGTGCCAGCAGCTTAGCGACAGGGGTTCAATATGGCTACACCTTC	CASSLATGVQYGYTF
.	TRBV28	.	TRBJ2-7	TGTGCCAGCACCCTATTCTTGGGCTACGAGCAGTACTTC	CASTLFLGYEQYF
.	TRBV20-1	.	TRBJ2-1	TGCAGTGCGACCCCGGTAGAGCTGGACTACAATGAGCAGTTCTTC	CSATPVELDYNEQFF
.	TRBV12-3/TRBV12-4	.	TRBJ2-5	TGTGCCAGCAGGGCGACAGAGTACCAAGAGACCCAGTACTTC	CASRATEYQETQYF
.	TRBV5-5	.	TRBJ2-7	TGTGCCAGTTCTAAGGGGGAGTCTTACGAGCAGTACTTC	CASSKGESYEQYF
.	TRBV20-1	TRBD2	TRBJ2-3	TGCAGTGCTAGAGAATCCCCGTGGGCTAGCGGGGGTCGGCACAGATACGCGTATTTT	CSARESPWASGGRHRYAYF
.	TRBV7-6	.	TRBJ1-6	TGTGCCAGCAGCCCAGGGGCGCCTAATTCACCCCTCCACTTT	CASSPGAPNSPLHF
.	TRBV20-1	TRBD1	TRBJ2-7	TGCAGTGCTAGCCCTCCGACGGGACAGGGCCACGAGCAGTACTTC	CSASPPTGQGHEQYF
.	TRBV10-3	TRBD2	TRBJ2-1	TGTGCCATCAGGCCAGAACTAGCGGGAGAAAAATACAATGAGCAGTTCTTC	CAIRPELAGEKYNEQFF
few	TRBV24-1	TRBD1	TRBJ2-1	TGTGCCACCAGTGATTTGGGGACAGGTAATGAGCAGTTCTTC	CATSDLGTGNEQFF
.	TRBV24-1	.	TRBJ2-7	TGTGCCTCGGCGGCCAGTGGAACCTACGAGCAGTACTTC	CASAASGTYEQYF
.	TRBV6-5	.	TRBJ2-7	TGTGCCAGCAGAGAGTCAGGGCTCGGCGAGCAGTACTTC	CASRESGLGEQYF
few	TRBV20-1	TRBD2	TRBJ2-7	TGCAGTGCCCTGGGACTAGCGGGGGGGAGCTCCTACGAGCAGTACTTC	CSALGLAGGSSYEQYF
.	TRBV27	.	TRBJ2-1	TGTGCCAGCAGTTTGTCGTGGGAGACCTACAATGAGCAGTTCTTC	CASSLSWETYNEQFF
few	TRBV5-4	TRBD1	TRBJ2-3	TGTGCCGGCAGCTTGGCCATGACAGGGGGGTTTACAGATACGCAGTATTTT	CAGSLAMTGGFTDTQYF
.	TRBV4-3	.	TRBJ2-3	TGCGCCAGCAGCCTAACTCATACGGGCACAGATACGCAGTATTTT	CASSLTHTGTDTQYF
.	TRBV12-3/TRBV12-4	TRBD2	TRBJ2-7	TGTGCCAGCAACGTGGCGGGACTAGCCCGCTACGAGCAGTACTTC	CASNVAGLARYEQYF
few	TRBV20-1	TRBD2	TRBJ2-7	TGCAGTGCTCCCCCAGGCGGGACTAGCGGGACGGCCGTATACGAGCAGTACTTC	CSAPPGGTSGTAVYEQYF
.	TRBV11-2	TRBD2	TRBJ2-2	TGTGCCAGCAGCGCTCGACTAGCGGGAGGCCCTGCGGTGTCCCACACCGGGGAGCTGTTTTTT	CASSARLAGGPAVSHTGELFF